This T cell receptor beta chain stems from a study of response to subunit inactivated influenza vaccine. The V gene's germline CDR1 is SGHTA and CDR2 FQGNSA. The CDR3 extends over 17 amino acids. Unmatched junction bases numbered 10, after V lost 1 base and J lost 6 bases. Each CDR3 protein gets one entry after TCRdb re-called the RT-PCR reads with MiXCR. The table lists more than 450,000 distinct CDR3 sequences, roughly 12% of them singletons. This same sample was also part of a study on T cells expressing NK-cell markers. That work states: Production of TCR beta cDNA relied on 5'RACE template switching with UMIs. Sorted CD3+CD56-NKG2C+, CD3+CD56+NKG2C- and CD3+CD56+NKG2C+ T cells were the source of the TCR beta repertoires. Among the eight sequenced donors, seven tested HCMV-seropositive and one tested seronegative. With an anti-gamma-delta TCR antibody, sorting in several experiments was kept to alpha-beta TCR T cells. In several donors, dominant clonotypes made up about 25-60.1% of CD3+CD56-NKG2C+ cells.

The sample was PBMCs from blood, taken on the day of vaccination. The V and J genes are TRBV7-2 and TRBJ2-1; 9 bases agree with TRBD2. The clonotype was recovered from a man between 50 and 59 years old who received an inactivated influenza vaccine. The CDR3 DNA follows: TGTGCCAGCAGCTTAGGCTTCGGTAGCGGGAGCTCCAATGAGCAGTTCTTC. Residues: CASSLGFGSGSSNEQFF. The entire variable domain, with the rest obtained from reference TRBV7-2 and TRBJ2-1, is as follows: GAGVSQSPSNKVTEKGKDVELRCDPISGHTALYWYRQSLGQGLEFLIYFQGNSAPDKSGLPSDRFSAERTGGSVSTLTIQRTQQEDSAVYLCASSLGFGSGSSNEQFFGPGTRLTVL.